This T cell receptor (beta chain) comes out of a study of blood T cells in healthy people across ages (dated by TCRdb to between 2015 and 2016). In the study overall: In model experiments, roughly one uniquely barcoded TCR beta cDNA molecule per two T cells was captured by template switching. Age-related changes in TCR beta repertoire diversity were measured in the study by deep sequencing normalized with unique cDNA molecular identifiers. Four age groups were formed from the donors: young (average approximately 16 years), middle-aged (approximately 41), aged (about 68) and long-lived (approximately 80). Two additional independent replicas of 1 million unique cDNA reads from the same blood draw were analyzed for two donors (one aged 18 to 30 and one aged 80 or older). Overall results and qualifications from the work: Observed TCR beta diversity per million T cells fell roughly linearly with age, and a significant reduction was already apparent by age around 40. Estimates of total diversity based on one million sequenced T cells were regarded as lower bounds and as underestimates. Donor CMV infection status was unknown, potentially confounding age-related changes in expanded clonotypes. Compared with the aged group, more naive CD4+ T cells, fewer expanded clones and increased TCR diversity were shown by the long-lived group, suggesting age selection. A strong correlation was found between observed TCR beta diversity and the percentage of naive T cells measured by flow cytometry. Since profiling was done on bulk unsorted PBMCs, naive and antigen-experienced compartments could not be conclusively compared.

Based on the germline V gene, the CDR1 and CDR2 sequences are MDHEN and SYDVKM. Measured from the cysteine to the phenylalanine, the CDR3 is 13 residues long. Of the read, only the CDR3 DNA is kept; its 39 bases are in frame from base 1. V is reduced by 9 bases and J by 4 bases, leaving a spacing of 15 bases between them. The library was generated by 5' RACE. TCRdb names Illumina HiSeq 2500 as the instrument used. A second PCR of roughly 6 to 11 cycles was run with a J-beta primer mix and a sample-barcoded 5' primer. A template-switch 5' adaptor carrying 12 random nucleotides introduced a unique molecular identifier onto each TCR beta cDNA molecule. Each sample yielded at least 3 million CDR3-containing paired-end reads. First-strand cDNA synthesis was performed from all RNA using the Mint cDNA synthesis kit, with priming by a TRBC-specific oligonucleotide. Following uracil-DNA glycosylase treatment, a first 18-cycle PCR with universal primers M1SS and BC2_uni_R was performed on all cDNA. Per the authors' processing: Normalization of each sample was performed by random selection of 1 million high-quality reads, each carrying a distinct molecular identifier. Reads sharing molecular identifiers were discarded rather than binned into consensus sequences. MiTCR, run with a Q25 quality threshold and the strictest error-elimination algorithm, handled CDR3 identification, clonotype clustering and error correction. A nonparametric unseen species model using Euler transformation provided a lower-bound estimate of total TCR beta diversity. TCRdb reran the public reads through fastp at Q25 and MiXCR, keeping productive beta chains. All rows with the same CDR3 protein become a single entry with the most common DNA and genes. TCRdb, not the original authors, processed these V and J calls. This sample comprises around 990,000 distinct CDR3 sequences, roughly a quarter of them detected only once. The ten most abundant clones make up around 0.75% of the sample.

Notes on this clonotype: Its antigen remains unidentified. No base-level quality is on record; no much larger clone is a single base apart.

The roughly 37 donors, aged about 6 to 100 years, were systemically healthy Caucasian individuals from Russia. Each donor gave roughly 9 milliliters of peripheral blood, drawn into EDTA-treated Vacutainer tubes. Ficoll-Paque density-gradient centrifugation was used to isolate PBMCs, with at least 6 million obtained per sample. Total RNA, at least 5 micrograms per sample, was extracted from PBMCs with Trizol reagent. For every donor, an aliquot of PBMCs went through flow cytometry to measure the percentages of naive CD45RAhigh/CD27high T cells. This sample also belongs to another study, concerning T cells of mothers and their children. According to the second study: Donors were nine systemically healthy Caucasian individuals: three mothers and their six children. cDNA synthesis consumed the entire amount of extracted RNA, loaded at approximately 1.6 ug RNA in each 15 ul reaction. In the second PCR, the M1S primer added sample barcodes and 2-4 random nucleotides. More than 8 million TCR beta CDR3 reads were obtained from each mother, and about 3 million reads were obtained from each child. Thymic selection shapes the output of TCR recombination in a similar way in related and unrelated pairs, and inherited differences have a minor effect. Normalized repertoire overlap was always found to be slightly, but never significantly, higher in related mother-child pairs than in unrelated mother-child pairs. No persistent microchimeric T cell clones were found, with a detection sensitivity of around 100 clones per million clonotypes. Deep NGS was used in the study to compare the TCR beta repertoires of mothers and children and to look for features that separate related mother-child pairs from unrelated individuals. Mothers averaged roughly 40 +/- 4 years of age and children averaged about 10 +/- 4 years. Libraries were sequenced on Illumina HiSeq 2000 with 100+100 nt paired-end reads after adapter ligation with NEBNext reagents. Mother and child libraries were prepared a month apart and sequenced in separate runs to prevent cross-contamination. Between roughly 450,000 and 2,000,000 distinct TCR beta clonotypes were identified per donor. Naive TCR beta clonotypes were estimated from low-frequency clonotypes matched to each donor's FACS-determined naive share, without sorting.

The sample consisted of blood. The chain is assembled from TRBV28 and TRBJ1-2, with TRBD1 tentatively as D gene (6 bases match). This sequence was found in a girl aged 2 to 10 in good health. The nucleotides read TGTGCCAGTGGGGACACGGCAGTCTATGGCTACACCTTC. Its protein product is CASGDTAVYGYTF.